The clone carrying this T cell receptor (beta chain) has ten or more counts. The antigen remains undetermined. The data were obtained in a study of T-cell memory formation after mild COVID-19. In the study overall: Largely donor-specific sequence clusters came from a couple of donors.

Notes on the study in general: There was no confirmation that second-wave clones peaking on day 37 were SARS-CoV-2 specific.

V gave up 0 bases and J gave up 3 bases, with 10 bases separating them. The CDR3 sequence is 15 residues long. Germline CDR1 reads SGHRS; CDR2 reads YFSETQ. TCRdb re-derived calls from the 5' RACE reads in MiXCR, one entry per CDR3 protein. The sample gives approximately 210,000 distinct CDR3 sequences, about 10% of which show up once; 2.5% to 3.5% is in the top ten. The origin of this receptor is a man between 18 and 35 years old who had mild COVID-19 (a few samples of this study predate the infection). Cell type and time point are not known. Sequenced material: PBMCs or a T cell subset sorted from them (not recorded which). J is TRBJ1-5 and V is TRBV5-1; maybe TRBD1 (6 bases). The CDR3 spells CASSLAGQPNQPQHF. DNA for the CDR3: TGCGCCAGCAGCTTGGCCGGACAGCCCAATCAGCCCCAGCATTTT.